This TCR beta chain was found in a study of T cells expressing NK-cell markers. As for the study in general: Seven HCMV-seropositive donors and one seronegative donor made up the eight sequenced donors.

Synthesis of TCR beta cDNA relied on 5'RACE template switching carrying UMIs. Following a re-call of the 5' RACE reads, TCRdb has one entry per CDR3 protein and lacks DNA. The specimen's table records 200,000 to 300,000 distinct CDR3 sequences. The study's findings and limits: These clonotypes additionally ranked first within the CD3+CD56-NKG2C+ fraction of several donors.

Note on this clonotype: Its target is unknown.

Germline CDR1 and CDR2: DFQATT and SNEGSKA (reference sequence). The CDR3 covers 15 residues. The V and J genes are TRBV20-1 and TRBJ2-3; TCRdb lists TRBD2, though no DNA is available to test this call. Sequencing was performed on blood T cells: a sorted CD56 or NKG2C T cell subset, CD4+ or CD8+ T cells, or bulk PBMC T cells (not recorded which). This receptor was taken from a man between 18 and 35 years old in good health. CDR3 in amino acids: CSAPLGGGSTDTQYF.